Below are 28 T cell receptor beta chains sequenced from a single sample in a study of Ad26.COV2.S vaccination and SARS-CoV-2 variants. Described treatment: roughly 20 received Ad26.COV2.S at low or high dose, single or two shots; five or six received placebo; per-sample allocation not given. Day 63 following the first vaccine or placebo injection was when the samples were taken. Assay: immunoSEQ multiplex PCR; the TCRdb copy retains only in-frame clones and omits some. The sample lists 410,000 or so clones, 92% occurring once. The sequencing used peripheral blood, collected in a trial of Ad26.COV2.S vaccine versus placebo. These receptors originate from a person aged 18-60 years who received the Ad26.COV2.S COVID-19 vaccine or a placebo.

The CDR3 DNA is TGTGCCAGCAGCAGGCGGACAGGGGGTGGCACAGATACGCAGTATTTT. Encoded protein: CASSRRTGGGTDTQYF. The V and J genes are TRBV5-6 and TRBJ2-3; 10 bases map to TRBD1. V dropped 4 bases and J dropped 1; count of bases not matched to a gene: 6. This CDR3 has 16 amino acids. CDR1 SGHDT and CDR2 YYEEEE come from the germline V gene.

The rearrangement joins TRBV5-6 to TRBJ2-7; TRBD1 matches 8 bases. V lost 4 bases, J lost 3 bases, and 3 bases stayed unmatched. The CDR3 runs 13 residues. Germline CDR1 reads SGHDT; CDR2 reads YYEEEE. This CDR3 is CASSGGQGYEQYF. The CDR3 nucleotides read TGTGCCAGCAGCGGCGGACAGGGCTACGAGCAGTACTTC.

The chain uses TRBV30 and TRBJ2-5; 13 positions match TRBD2. After removal of 4 bases from V and 4 bases from J, the junction contained 12 bases not matched to a gene. The germline V gene has CDR1 GTSNPN and CDR2 SVGIG (reference sequence). This CDR3 contains 17 residues. DNA for the CDR3: TGTGCCTGGACCCACTACGGACTAGCGGGGGTTCGAGAGACCCAGTACTTC. It is translated as CAWTHYGLAGVRETQYF.

The J gene is TRBJ2-3, the V gene TRBV10-3; 9 bases align to TRBD2. V dropped 6 bases and J dropped 1; count of bases not matched to a gene: 2. The CDR3 covers 14 residues. Per germline, CDR1 ENHRY and CDR2 SYGVKD. The CDR3 is CAIRASGGTDTQYF. The CDR3 bases are TGTGCCATCAGGGCTAGCGGGGGCACAGATACGCAGTATTTT.

A word on this clone: Other nucleotide sequences from this sample produce the same CDR3. The rearrangement uses TRBV29-1 and TRBJ2-7; 11 nucleotides align to TRBD1. J was trimmed by 4 bases and V by 6 bases; bases with no gene match: 5. The CDR3 has 13 residues. Germline V lookup: CDR1 SQVTM, CDR2 ANQGSEA. The CDR3 DNA sequence: TGCAGCGTAGTAGGACAGGGGGCGTACGAGCAGTACTTC. Amino acid sequence: CSVVGQGAYEQYF.

This sequence joins TRBV30 and TRBJ1-5; the D gene is possibly TRBD1 (5 bases). Germline loops: CDR1 GTSNPN, CDR2 SVGIG (reference sequence). Between the trimmed V and J ends, which lost 3 bases and 3 bases, there was a span of 15 bases. This CDR3 is built from 15 residues. The DNA of the CDR3 is TGTGCCTGGAGGTCCCGGGACGGACCCAATCAGCCCCAGCATTTT. Amino acids: CAWRSRDGPNQPQHF.

The chain recombines TRBV5-1 with TRBJ1-2, with D possibly TRBD1 on 6 matching bases. V was clipped by 4 bases and J by 4 bases, with 17 bases between them. Germline CDR1 SGHRS, CDR2 YFSETQ. The CDR3 runs 15 residues. CDR3 sequence: CASSITGNPLYGYTF. CDR3 bases: TGCGCCAGCAGCATTACAGGGAACCCTCTCTATGGCTACACCTTC.

The gene calls are TRBV4-1 and TRBJ2-3; 8 bases align to TRBD2. V gave up 1 base and J gave up 2 bases; unmatched junction bases: 2. The CDR3 has 15 amino acids. The germline gives CDR1 MGHRA, CDR2 YSYEKL. DNA of the CDR3: TGCGCCAGCAGCCAAGTTGGACTAGCCACAGATACGCAGTATTTT. It codes for CASSQVGLATDTQYF.

This chain joins TRBV4-3 and TRBJ2-2; maybe TRBD1 (6 bases). V shed 1 base and J shed 7 bases, with 22 bases lying between them. Germline V gives CDR1 LGHNA, CDR2 YSLEER. The CDR3 has 18 residues. CDR3 in amino acids: CASSQASVGTGFGGELFF. Here the CDR3 DNA reads TGCGCCAGCAGCCAAGCTTCGGTCGGAACAGGGTTTGGCGGGGAGCTGTTTTTT.

The chain carries TRBV4-1 and TRBJ2-7; D gene unclear. V lost 3 bases and J 7 bases, leaving 13 bases between the germline ends. CDR1 is MGHRA and CDR2 is YSYEKL in the germline V gene. The CDR3 extends over 13 amino acids. The CDR3 spells CASSHPTPGEQYF. In DNA form, the CDR3 reads TGCGCCAGCAGCCATCCGACTCCTGGGGAGCAGTACTTC.

The V call is TRBV12-3 or TRBV12-4, the J call TRBJ1-2; D is undetermined. Trimming took 2 bases from V and 4 from J, leaving 8 bases between them. CDR3 length equals 13 residues. This CDR3 reads CASSLRAGYGYTF. CDR3 nucleotides: TGTGCCAGCAGTTTACGGGCAGGCTATGGCTACACCTTC.

The chain is built from TRBV6-6 and TRBJ2-7; D is possibly TRBD2 (6 bases). V shed 7 bases and J shed 0 bases, with 19 bases lying between them. The CDR3 extends over 16 amino acids. Germline V lookup: CDR1 MNHNY, CDR2 SVGAGI (reference sequence). This CDR3 reads CASIRGTAIHSYEQYF. The CDR3 nucleotides are TGTGCCAGCATTCGCGGGACGGCAATACACTCCTACGAGCAGTACTTC.

Comment on this clone: The same CDR3 arises from other DNA sequences in this sample as well. This chain uses TRBV3-1 (or the pseudogene TRBV3-2) with TRBJ1-4; D remains unclear. The CDR3 runs 14 residues. CDR1 LGHDT and CDR2 YNNKEL come from the germline V gene (reference sequence). Trimming took off 3 bases at V and 4 bases at J, with 9 bases between the two ends. This CDR3 is CASSHHTINEKLFF. In DNA form, the CDR3 reads TGTGCCAGCAGCCACCACACTATTAATGAAAAACTGTTTTTT.

The chain recombines TRBV7-2 with TRBJ1-5; D unresolved. The V end was cut by 0 bases, the J end by 0 bases, with 6 bases between. Germline-derived CDR1 and CDR2 are SGHTA and FQGNSA. The CDR3 consists of 15 residues. The CDR3 here is CASSLARYSNQPQHF. The CDR3, as DNA: TGTGCCAGCAGCTTAGCACGGTATAGCAATCAGCCCCAGCATTTT.

The gene calls are TRBV19 and TRBJ1-2, with TRBD1 matching 7 bases. The CDR3 runs 15 residues. The J segment lost 5 bases and the V segment lost 4 bases, leaving 10 bases of the junction unmatched. Per the germline V gene, CDR1 is LNHDA and CDR2 is SQIVND (reference sequence). The CDR3 spells CASSTRGTELYGYTF. In DNA form, the CDR3 reads TGTGCCAGTAGTACCCGCGGGACAGAGCTATATGGCTACACCTTC.

A single count supports this clone. The chain uses TRBV7-8 and TRBJ2-7, with D perhaps TRBD1 or TRBD2 (5 bases each). With 5 bases removed from V and 2 bases from J, the gap between germline ends came to 13 bases. The CDR3 totals 14 residues. Germline V CDR1 and CDR2: SGHVS, FQNEAQ. The chain's CDR3 is CASSLRGSTYEQYF. DNA of the CDR3: TGTGCCAGCAGCCTTCGGGGCAGTACCTACGAGCAGTACTTC.

The V and J genes are TRBV19 and TRBJ1-5; 8 bases align to TRBD1. Germline CDR1 LNHDA, CDR2 SQIVND (reference sequence). CDR3 length: 15 amino acids. The V and J ends lost 10 bases and 0 bases, in that order; junction bases with no gene match: 8. CDR3 sequence: CATQDREVSNQPQHF. The CDR3 DNA follows: TGTGCCACTCAGGACAGGGAGGTTAGCAATCAGCCCCAGCATTTT.

This rearrangement joins TRBV7-2 to TRBJ2-4, with D tentatively TRBD1 or TRBD2 (6 bases each). Germline CDR1 reads SGHTA; CDR2 reads FQGNSA. The V and J ends lost 1 base and 0 bases respectively, with 10 bases between them. CDR3 size: 16 residues. Here the CDR3 DNA reads TGTGCCAGCAGCTTAGTTAGGGGGGCAGCCAAAAACATTCAGTACTTC. As protein: CASSLVRGAAKNIQYF. Complete variable domain (other parts from reference TRBV7-2 and TRBJ2-4): GAGVSQSPSNKVTEKGKDVELRCDPISGHTALYWYRQSLGQGLEFLIYFQGNSAPDKSGLPSDRFSAERTGGSVSTLTIQRTQQEDSAVYLCASSLVRGAAKNIQYFGAGTRLSVL.

The V call is TRBV6-2 or TRBV6-3, the J call TRBJ1-6; tentatively, D is TRBD1 (5 bases). The CDR3 consists of 13 residues. The germline CDR1 and CDR2 sequences are MNHEY and SVGEGT. V lost 4 bases and J 6 bases, leaving 7 bases between the germline ends. CDR3 amino acids: CASSWTSNSPLHF. The CDR3 DNA is TGTGCCAGCAGTTGGACAAGTAATTCACCCCTCCACTTT.

The chain joins TRBV3-1 (or the pseudogene TRBV3-2) to TRBJ2-1, with 10 bases lining up with TRBD2. Germline V gives CDR1 LGHDT, CDR2 YNNKEL (reference sequence). The junction had 1 base not matched to a gene; V was cut back by 2 bases and J by 6 bases. The CDR3 spans 14 residues. The CDR3 DNA sequence: TGTGCCAGCAGCCAAAGCGGGGGGGCCAATGAGCAGTTCTTC. Residues: CASSQSGGANEQFF.

The genes are TRBV7-9 and TRBJ2-3; TRBD1 is a possible D gene (5 bases). CDR3 size: 11 residues. Trimming left V 6 bases short and J 6 bases short, with 7 bases between. Germline loops: CDR1 SEHNR, CDR2 FQNEAQ (reference sequence). The CDR3 loop reads CASSKGDTQYF. The CDR3 DNA sequence: TGTGCCAGCAGTAAGGGGGATACGCAGTATTTT.

This chain links TRBV5-4 with TRBJ2-1; the D gene is possibly TRBD1 (6 bases). Germline CDR1 SGHNT, CDR2 YYREEE (reference sequence). The CDR3 totals 17 residues. Between the trimmed V and J ends, which lost 0 bases and 4 bases, there was a span of 17 bases. The CDR3 bases are TGTGCCAGCAGCTTGGACAGGTACCTGCAGGGGTACAATGAGCAGTTCTTC. This translates into CASSLDRYLQGYNEQFF.

This chain connects TRBV3-1 (or the pseudogene TRBV3-2) to TRBJ2-2; maybe TRBD2 (7 bases). Per germline, CDR1 LGHDT and CDR2 YNNKEL (reference sequence). This CDR3 region has 15 residues. Deletions cut 3 bases from V and 3 bases from J, with 11 bases between. In DNA, the CDR3 is TGTGCCAGCAGCCATGGGGGGGCAGACACCGGGGAGCTGTTTTTT. It codes for CASSHGGADTGELFF.

The V gene is TRBV5-4, the J gene TRBJ2-7; D is unclear. Germline lookup yields CDR1 SGHNT and CDR2 YYREEE (reference sequence). Trimming shortened V by 0 bases and J by 5 bases, and 12 bases separated the two germline ends. The CDR3 spans 14 residues. The DNA of the CDR3 is TGTGCCAGCAGCTTGGGTCTGGGCATGGACGAGCAGTACTTC. This codes for CASSLGLGMDEQYF.

The chain is built from TRBV18 and TRBJ1-2; 8 bases are a match to TRBD1. Germline V gene data show CDR1 as KGHSH and CDR2 as LQKENI. J was trimmed by 5 bases and V by 0 bases; bases with no gene match: 5. This CDR3 region has 15 residues. CDR3 residues: CASSPPLTGDYGYTF. In nucleotides, the CDR3 is TGTGCCAGCTCACCACCCTTGACAGGGGATTATGGCTACACCTTC.

The genes are TRBV19 and TRBJ2-6, with a weak D call TRBD1 (5 bases). V was cut by 4 bases and J by 2 bases, with 18 bases left in between. This CDR3 contains 18 residues. The germline gives CDR1 LNHDA, CDR2 SQIVND (reference sequence). The DNA for the CDR3 is TGTGCCAGTAGTACTTTCGACCAAGGGGATCCTGGGGCCAACGTCCTGACTTTC. Its translation is CASSTFDQGDPGANVLTF.

V is TRBV5-1 and J is TRBJ2-1, with a possible D match to TRBD2 (6 bases). Trimming left V 8 bases short and J 3 bases short, with 21 bases between. Germline CDR1 is SGHRS and CDR2 is YFSETQ. The CDR3 spans 16 residues. The CDR3 protein is CASEMGGRSFYNEQFF. CDR3 nucleotide sequence: TGCGCCAGTGAGATGGGGGGTCGGAGTTTCTACAATGAGCAGTTCTTC.

The CDR3 coding sequence is TGTGCCAGCAGGACCCCGGGGGGTTGGAATGGCTACACCTTC. It yields the protein CASRTPGGWNGYTF. The rearrangement joins TRBV28 to TRBJ1-2; D is perhaps TRBD1 (5 bases). V dropped 6 bases and J dropped 6 bases, with 17 bases sitting between them. Germline-derived CDR1 and CDR2 are MDHEN and SYDVKM. CDR3 length equals 14 residues.